This T cell receptor beta chain appears in the sequencing data of a study of blood T cell repertoires in COVID-19 (dated by TCRdb to about 2020). Turning to the overall study: Samples covering the acute and convalescent phases of COVID-19 were provided by collaborators in the United States, Italy and Spain. HLA class I and class II types, where available, came from metadata supplied by the sample provider rather than from assay-based typing. The dataset comprised deeply sampled blood TCRbeta repertoires from subjects exposed to, actively infected with, or recovered from COVID-19. Samples were obtained from the ongoing ImmuneRACE study (first 160 participants) and from about 1,300 subjects provided by 6 global collaborators. The material from the prospective study consisted of cDNA or gDNA derived from T cells, B-cell-depleted T cells, or PBMCs. Nearly every sample came with metadata listing a de-identified subject ID, COVID-19 status, age in years and sex. The repertoires were released in a freely available public database intended as a resource for research on the immune response to SARS-CoV-2. Study-wide conclusions, independent of this receptor: The quantity of clinical and demographic metadata differed by source and by participant and was supplied without curation.

The immunoSEQ Assay, a bias-controlled multiplex PCR, was used to amplify TCRbeta CDR3 regions from genomic DNA. On the authors' methods: Within the assay, amplification of reference gene primers was used to estimate how many nucleated cells each sample contained. To quantify the absolute abundance of each unique TCRbeta CDR3 rearrangement, sequence reads were collapsed and filtered. Productive Simpson clonality was computed per sample as the square root of Simpson's diversity index over productive rearrangements. Here the immuneACCESS table is served through TCRdb, limited to in-frame sequences with V and J called. Missing clones are a known gap in these copies; in checked studies unresolved V genes cover under half, and the rest lacks a known reason. V, J and clone size were drawn from that table, and D and trimming were deduced from the DNA. The sample yields under 300,000 clones; roughly nine tenths were counted once. The top ten clones comprise about 1.7% of the sample.

V and J are trimmed by 4 bases and 2 bases, and the gene matches miss 8 bases of the junction. Reading the germline V gene (reference sequence) gives CDR1 LGHDT and CDR2 YNNKEL. The CDR3 spans 17 residues, from the cysteine through the phenylalanine. Left in the record is the CDR3 DNA by itself, 51 bases read in frame from the first base. In the prospective study, participants were 18 to 89 years old, resided in about two dozen geographic areas of the United States, and were enrolled through a virtual design. Cohort assignment in the prospective study relied on participant-reported clinical history from a screening survey and a study questionnaire. Recovered participants in ImmuneRACE Cohort 3 were defined by two consecutive negative NP/OP PCR tests, clearance by a healthcare professional, or resolution of symptoms. Each participant in the prospective study had whole blood, serum and a nasopharyngeal or oropharyngeal swab collected by mobile phlebotomists. Prospective study participants could optionally give additional blood draws and questionnaires over an approximately two-month period. Before DNA extraction, prospective study blood samples were shipped either frozen or at room temperature.

On this clone itself: No cognate antigen has been identified for it. Per-base quality was not reported, and no clone a single base away is much larger than it.

The sequence is built from TRBV3-1 (or the pseudogene TRBV3-2) and TRBJ2-2, and 9 bases in between align with TRBD1. Sequences were obtained from PBMCs or T cells enriched from blood (not recorded which). The origin of this receptor is a middle-aged woman who had recovered from COVID-19. For the CDR3, the sequence is CASSPPRTGENTGELFF. The nucleotide sequence reads TGTGCCAGCAGCCCCCCAAGGACAGGGGAAAACACCGGGGAGCTGTTTTTT.